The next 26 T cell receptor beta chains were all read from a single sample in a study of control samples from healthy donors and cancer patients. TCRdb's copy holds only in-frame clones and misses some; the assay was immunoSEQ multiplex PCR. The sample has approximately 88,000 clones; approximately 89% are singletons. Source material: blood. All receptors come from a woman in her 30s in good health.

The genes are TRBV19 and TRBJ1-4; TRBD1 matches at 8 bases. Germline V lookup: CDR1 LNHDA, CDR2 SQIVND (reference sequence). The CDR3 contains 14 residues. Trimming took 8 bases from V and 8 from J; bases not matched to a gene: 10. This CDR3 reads CASRLRGLEEKLFF. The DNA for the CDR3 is TGTGCCAGTCGCCTCAGGGGGCTTGAGGAAAAACTGTTTTTT.

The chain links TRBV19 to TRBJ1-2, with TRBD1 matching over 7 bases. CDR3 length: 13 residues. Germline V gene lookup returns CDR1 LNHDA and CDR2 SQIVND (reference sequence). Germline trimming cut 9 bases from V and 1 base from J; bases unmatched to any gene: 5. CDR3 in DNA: TGTGCCAGCAAGGGGACAGTTAACTATGGCTACACCTTC. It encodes CASKGTVNYGYTF.

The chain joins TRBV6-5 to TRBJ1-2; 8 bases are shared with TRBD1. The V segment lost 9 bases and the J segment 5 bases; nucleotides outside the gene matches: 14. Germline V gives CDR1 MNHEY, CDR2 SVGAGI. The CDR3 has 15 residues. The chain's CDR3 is CASDRTGTNLYGYTF. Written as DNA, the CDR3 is TGTGCCAGTGACCGGACAGGGACAAACTTGTATGGCTACACCTTC.

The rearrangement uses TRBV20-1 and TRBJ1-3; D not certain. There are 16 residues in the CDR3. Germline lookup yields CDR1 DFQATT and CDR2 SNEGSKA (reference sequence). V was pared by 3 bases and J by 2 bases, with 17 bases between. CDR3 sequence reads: CSASSGRQVAGNTIYF. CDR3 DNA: TGCAGTGCTAGTTCGGGCAGGCAAGTGGCTGGAAACACCATATATTTT.

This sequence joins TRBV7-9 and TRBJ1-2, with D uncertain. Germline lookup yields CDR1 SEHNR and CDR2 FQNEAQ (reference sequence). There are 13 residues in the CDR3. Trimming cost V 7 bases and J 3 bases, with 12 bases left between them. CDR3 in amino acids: CASTFDGDYGYTF. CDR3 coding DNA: TGTGCCAGCACCTTTGACGGTGACTATGGCTACACCTTC.

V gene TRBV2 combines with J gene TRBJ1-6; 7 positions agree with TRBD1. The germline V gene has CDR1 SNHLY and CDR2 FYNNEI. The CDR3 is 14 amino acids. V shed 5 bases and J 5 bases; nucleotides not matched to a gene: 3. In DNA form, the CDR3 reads TGTGCCAGCAGTTGGCAGGGGGATAATTCACCCCTCCACTTT. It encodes CASSWQGDNSPLHF.

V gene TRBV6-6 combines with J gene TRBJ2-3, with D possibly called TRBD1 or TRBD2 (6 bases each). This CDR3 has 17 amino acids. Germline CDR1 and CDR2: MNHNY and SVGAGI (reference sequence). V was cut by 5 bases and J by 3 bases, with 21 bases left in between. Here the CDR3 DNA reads TGTGCCAGCAGTCCCGTCAGGGGCGGGATATCGACAGATACGCAGTATTTT. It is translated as CASSPVRGGISTDTQYF.

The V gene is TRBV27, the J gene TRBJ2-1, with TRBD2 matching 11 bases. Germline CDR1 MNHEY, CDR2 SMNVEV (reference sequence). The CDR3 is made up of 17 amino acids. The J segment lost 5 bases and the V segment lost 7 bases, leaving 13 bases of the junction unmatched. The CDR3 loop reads CASILRTGTSGDNEQFF. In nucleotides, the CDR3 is TGTGCCAGCATCTTAAGGACCGGGACTAGCGGTGACAATGAGCAGTTCTTC.

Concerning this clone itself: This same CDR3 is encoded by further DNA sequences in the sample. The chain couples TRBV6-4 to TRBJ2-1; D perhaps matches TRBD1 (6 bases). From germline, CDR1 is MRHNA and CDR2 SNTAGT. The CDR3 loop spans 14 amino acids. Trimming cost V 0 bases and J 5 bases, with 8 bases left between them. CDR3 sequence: CASSDSGGHNEQFF. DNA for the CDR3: TGTGCCAGCAGTGACTCAGGGGGACACAATGAGCAGTTCTTC.

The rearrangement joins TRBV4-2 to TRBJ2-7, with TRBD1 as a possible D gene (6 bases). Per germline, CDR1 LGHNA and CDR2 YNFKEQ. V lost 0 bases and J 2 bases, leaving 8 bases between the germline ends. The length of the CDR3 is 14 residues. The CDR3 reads CASSQDQGPYEQYF. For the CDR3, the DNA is TGTGCCAGCAGCCAAGATCAGGGGCCCTACGAGCAGTACTTC.

CDR3 loop: CASSQADRVGQPQHF. The CDR3, as DNA: TGCGCCAGCAGCCAAGCCGACAGGGTAGGGCAGCCCCAGCATTTT. The J gene is TRBJ1-5, the V gene TRBV4-1; the match to TRBD1 covers 7 bases. V was clipped by 1 base and J by 7 bases; unmatched bases: 7. This CDR3 is built from 15 residues. Germline V gene sequence: CDR1 MGHRA, CDR2 YSYEKL.

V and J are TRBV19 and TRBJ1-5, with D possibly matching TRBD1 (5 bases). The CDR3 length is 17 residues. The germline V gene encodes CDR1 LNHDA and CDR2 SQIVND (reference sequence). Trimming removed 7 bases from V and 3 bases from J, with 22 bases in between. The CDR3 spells CASTSTWGGVTNQPQHF. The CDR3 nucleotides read TGTGCCAGTACCTCAACCTGGGGAGGGGTCACCAATCAGCCCCAGCATTTT.

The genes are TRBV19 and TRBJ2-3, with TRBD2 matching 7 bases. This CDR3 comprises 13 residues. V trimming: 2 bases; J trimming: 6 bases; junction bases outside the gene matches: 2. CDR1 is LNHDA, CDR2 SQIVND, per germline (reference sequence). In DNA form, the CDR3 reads TGTGCCAGTAGTATACTAGCGGCTGATACGCAGTATTTT. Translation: CASSILAADTQYF.

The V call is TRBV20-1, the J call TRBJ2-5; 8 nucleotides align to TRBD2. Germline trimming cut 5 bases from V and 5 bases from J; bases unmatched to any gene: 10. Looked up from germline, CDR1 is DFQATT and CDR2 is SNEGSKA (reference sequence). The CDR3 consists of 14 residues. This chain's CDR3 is CSARASGRRETQYF. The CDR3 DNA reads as TGCAGTGCTCGTGCTAGCGGGCGGCGGGAGACCCAGTACTTC.

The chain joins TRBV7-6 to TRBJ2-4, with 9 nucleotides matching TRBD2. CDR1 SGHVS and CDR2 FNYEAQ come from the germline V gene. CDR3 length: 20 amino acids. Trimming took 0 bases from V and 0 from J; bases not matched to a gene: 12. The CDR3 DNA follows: TGTGCCAGCAGCTTAGCCCCAGGTTCTAGCGGGAATTTAGCCAAAAACATTCAGTACTTC. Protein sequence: CASSLAPGSSGNLAKNIQYF.

CDR3 nucleotides: TGTGCCAGTAAGTCCCAGATGATTGGAGAGACCCAGTACTTC. Amino acid sequence: CASKSQMIGETQYF. The chain links TRBV19 to TRBJ2-5; no reliable D call. The CDR3 sequence is 14 residues long. V dropped 7 bases and J dropped 4 bases, with 16 bases sitting between them. CDR1 LNHDA and CDR2 SQIVND come from the germline V gene (reference sequence).

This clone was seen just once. In DNA, the CDR3 is TGTGCCAGCAGCCCCCTGGATAGCGGGGTGGGGGAGCAGTACTTC. Its protein is CASSPLDSGVGEQYF. This chain joins TRBV14 and TRBJ2-7; TRBD2 agrees at 8 bases. Germline values: CDR1 SGHDN, CDR2 FVKESK. This CDR3 has 15 amino acids. The trim removed 4 bases at V and 7 bases at J, leaving 12 bases unmatched.

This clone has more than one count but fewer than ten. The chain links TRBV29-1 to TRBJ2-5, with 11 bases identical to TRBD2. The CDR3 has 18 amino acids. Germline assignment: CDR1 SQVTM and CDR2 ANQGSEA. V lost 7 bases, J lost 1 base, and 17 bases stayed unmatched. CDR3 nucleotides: TGCAGCGCCCGGGGTGGTGCTAGCGGGAGGTACCCCCAAGAGACCCAGTACTTC. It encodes CSARGGASGRYPQETQYF.

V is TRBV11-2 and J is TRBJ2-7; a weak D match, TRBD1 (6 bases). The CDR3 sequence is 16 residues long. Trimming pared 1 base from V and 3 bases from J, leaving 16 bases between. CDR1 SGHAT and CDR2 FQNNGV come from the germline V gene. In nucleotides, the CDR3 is TGTGCCAGCAGCTTAGTGTCTACAGGGCTGAACTACGAGCAGTACTTC. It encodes CASSLVSTGLNYEQYF.

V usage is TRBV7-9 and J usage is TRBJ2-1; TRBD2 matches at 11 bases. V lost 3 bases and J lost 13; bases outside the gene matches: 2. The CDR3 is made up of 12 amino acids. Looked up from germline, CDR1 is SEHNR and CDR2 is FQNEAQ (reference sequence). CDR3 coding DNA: TGTGCCAGCAGCTTGACTAGCGGGAACCAGTTCTTC. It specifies CASSLTSGNQFF.

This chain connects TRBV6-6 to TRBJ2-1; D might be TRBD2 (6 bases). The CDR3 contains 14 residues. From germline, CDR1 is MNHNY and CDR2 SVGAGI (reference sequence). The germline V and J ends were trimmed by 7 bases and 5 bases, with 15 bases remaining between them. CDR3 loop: CASKRAKSNNEQFF. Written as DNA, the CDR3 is TGTGCCAGCAAGCGGGCGAAATCTAACAATGAGCAGTTCTTC.

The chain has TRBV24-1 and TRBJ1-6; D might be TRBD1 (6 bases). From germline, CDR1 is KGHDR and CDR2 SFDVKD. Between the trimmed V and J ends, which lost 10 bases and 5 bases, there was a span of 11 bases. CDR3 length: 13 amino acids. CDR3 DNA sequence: TGTGCCACGGGGACATTCGATAATTCACCCCTCCACTTT. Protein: CATGTFDNSPLHF.

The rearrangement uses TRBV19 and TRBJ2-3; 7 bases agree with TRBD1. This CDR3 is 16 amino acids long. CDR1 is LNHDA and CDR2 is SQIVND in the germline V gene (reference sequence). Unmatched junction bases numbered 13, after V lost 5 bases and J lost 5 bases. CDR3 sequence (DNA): TGTGCCAGTAGTCTTTGGGTCGACAGGGATGGAGATACGCAGTATTTT. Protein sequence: CASSLWVDRDGDTQYF.

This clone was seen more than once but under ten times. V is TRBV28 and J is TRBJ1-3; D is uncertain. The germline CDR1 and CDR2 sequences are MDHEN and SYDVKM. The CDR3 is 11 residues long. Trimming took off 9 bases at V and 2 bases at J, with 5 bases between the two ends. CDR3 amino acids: CASSAGNTIYF. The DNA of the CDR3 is TGTGCCAGTTCGGCTGGAAACACCATATATTTT.

Here the CDR3 reads CASSFWPSGRAYEQYF. The DNA for the CDR3 is TGTGCCAGCAGTTTTTGGCCGTCGGGGAGGGCCTACGAGCAGTACTTC. This rearrangement joins TRBV2 to TRBJ2-7; 7 bases map to TRBD2. J lost 2 bases, V lost 5 bases, and 12 bases had no gene match. This CDR3 has 16 amino acids. In germline, CDR1 is SNHLY, CDR2 FYNNEI.

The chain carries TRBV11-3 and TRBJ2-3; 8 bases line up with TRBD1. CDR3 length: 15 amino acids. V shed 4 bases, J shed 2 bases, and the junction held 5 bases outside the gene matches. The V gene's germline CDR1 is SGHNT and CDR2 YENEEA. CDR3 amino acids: CASSSGQGNTDTQYF. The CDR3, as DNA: TGTGCCAGCAGCTCCGGACAGGGAAACACAGATACGCAGTATTTT. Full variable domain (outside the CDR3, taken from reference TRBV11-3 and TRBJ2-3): EAGVVQSPRYKIIEKKQPVAFWCNPISGHNTLYWYLQNLGQGPELLIRYENEEAVDDSQLPKDRFSAERLKGVDSTLKIQPAELGDSAVYLCASSSGQGNTDTQYFGPGTRLTVL.